This is a list of T cell receptor beta chains from one sample in a study of cytomegalovirus exposure and HLA in healthy donors. Only in-frame clones appear in the TCRdb table, and some are missing; sequencing was by immunoSEQ multiplex PCR. The repertoire holds about 200,000 clones, with over 60% as singletons. The sequenced sample consisted of PBMCs. These receptors all stem from a woman between 35 and 50 years old in good health and CMV-seronegative. CDR3s include the opening cysteine and the closing phenylalanine or tryptophan. D genes are given only for firm matches. Clone size, where shown, is once, few, many, or a class for clones that have expanded.

j_call,d_call,v_call,clone_size,cdr3_nt,cdr3_aa
TRBJ2-5,NA,TRBV5-6,NA,TGTGCCAGCAGCTTGGCGGGAGTGGGCCAAGAGACCCAGTACTTC,CASSLAGVGQETQYF
TRBJ2-5,NA,TRBV19,NA,TGTGCCAGTAGTAACGGCGGGGTCTCGGGGAAGACCCAGTACTTC,CASSNGGVSGKTQYF
TRBJ2-1,NA,TRBV2,NA,TGTGCCAGCAGTGATCAAAGCCGCAATGAGCAGTTCTTC,CASSDQSRNEQFF
TRBJ1-4,NA,TRBV4-1,NA,TGCGCCAGCAGCGATCCCCCCCGGGCAACTAATGAAAAACTGTTTTTT,CASSDPPRATNEKLFF
TRBJ1-6,NA,TRBV9,NA,TGTGCCAGCAGCGTAGCGGCCGCCGGGGGTAATTCACCCCTCCACTTT,CASSVAAAGGNSPLHF
TRBJ2-2,NA,TRBV5-1,NA,TGCGCCAGCAGCGAAAGTCTAGGGGCCACCGGGGAGCTGTTTTTT,CASSESLGATGELFF
TRBJ1-1,NA,TRBV11-3,NA,TGTGCCAGCAGCGGGACAAGGAACACTGAAGCTTTCTTT,CASSGTRNTEAFF
TRBJ2-7,TRBD1,TRBV10-3,NA,TGTGCCATCAGTGGGACAGGGAGCTCCTACGAGCAGTACTTC,CAISGTGSSYEQYF
TRBJ1-6,NA,TRBV7-9,NA,TGTGCCAGCAAAGATCCGGGATTCGGCTCACCCCTCCACTTT,CASKDPGFGSPLHF
TRBJ1-4,NA,TRBV6-6,NA,TGTGCCAGCAAAACCTCAGGGGAAGGTGAAAAACTGTTTTTT,CASKTSGEGEKLFF
TRBJ1-1,TRBD1,TRBV5-6,NA,TGTGCCAGCAGTGCGGCATATAGAGGGACAGCTGAAGCTTTCTTT,CASSAAYRGTAEAFF
TRBJ1-2,NA,TRBV19,NA,TGTGCCAGTAGTAATCTCGCAGGCACCGGGGGGGGCTACACCTTC,CASSNLAGTGGGYTF
TRBJ1-3,NA,TRBV7-2,NA,TGTGCCAGCAGCCTAGGACCGGGAGGGTCTGGAAACACCATATATTTT,CASSLGPGGSGNTIYF
TRBJ2-2,TRBD2,TRBV4-3,many,TGCGCCAGCAGCCAAGACTTGGGAGGGCCCGGCGGGGAGCTGTTTTTT,CASSQDLGGPGGELFF
TRBJ1-2,NA,TRBV6-4,once,TGTGCCAGCAGTGAATATGAGGGAGGAGGCTACACCTTC,CASSEYEGGGYTF
TRBJ2-1,NA,TRBV18,NA,TGTGCCAGCTCACCAGACGCTAGCAGACATAACAATGAGCAGTTCTTC,CASSPDASRHNNEQFF
TRBJ2-5,TRBD1,TRBV5-1,NA,TGCGCCAGCAGCCCGGACAGGGCCGGAGAGACCCAGTACTTC,CASSPDRAGETQYF
TRBJ1-1,NA,TRBV4-3,NA,TGCGCCAGCAGCCTCCGAGGGGGGAACACTGAAGCTTTCTTT,CASSLRGGNTEAFF
TRBJ1-4,NA,TRBV19,NA,TGTGCCAGTAGTATCGGAAGGGGAAGTGAAAAACTGTTTTTT,CASSIGRGSEKLFF
TRBJ1-2,TRBD1,TRBV6-1,NA,TGTGCCAGCAGTTGGGACAGGGAGGGGTGGAACACCTTC,CASSWDREGWNTF
TRBJ1-4,TRBD1,TRBV30,NA,TGTGCCTGGGGGCCGGGACAGGTTAATGAAAAACTGTTTTTT,CAWGPGQVNEKLFF
TRBJ2-6,NA,TRBV9,NA,TGTGCCAGCAGCGGAACAACCCCCTCTGGGGCCAACGTCCTGACTTTC,CASSGTTPSGANVLTF
TRBJ1-2,NA,TRBV5-5,NA,TGTGCCAGCAGCTTGGGGGGACTCTATGGCTACACCTTC,CASSLGGLYGYTF
TRBJ2-7,TRBD2,TRBV19,once,TGTGCCAGTCGACGGGAGGTCAAAGGAAATTACGAGCAGTACTTC,CASRREVKGNYEQYF
TRBJ1-1,NA,TRBV19,few,TGTGCCAGTAGTATAGCAGGCACCCGCATACCGAGTACTGAAGCTTTCTTT,CASSIAGTRIPSTEAFF
TRBJ1-2,TRBD1,TRBV6-1,NA,TGTGCCAGCAGTGATAGGACAGGTGGCTATGGCTACACCTTC,CASSDRTGGYGYTF
TRBJ2-3,TRBD2,TRBV30,NA,TGTGCCTTCTCGGGCGGGAGGACAGATACGCAGTATTTT,CAFSGGRTDTQYF
TRBJ1-1,NA,TRBV9,NA,TGTGCCAGCAGCTCTGGACAGAGCTTAGGTGAAGCTTTCTTT,CASSSGQSLGEAFF
TRBJ2-3,TRBD2,TRBV7-3,NA,TGTGCCAGCAGCTTAACCGGAGCGGGAGAGCGAGATACGCAGTATTTT,CASSLTGAGERDTQYF
TRBJ1-2,NA,TRBV30,NA,TGTGCCTGGACGGACAGCTACACGGGTGGCTACACCTTC,CAWTDSYTGGYTF
TRBJ2-5,TRBD1,TRBV5-5,few,TGTGCCAGCAGCTCAAGCCTCGGACAGGGCCAAGAGACCCAGTACTTC,CASSSSLGQGQETQYF
TRBJ1-2,NA,TRBV2,NA,TGTGCCAGCAGTGGAGGAGCCGGTGACTATGGCTACACCTTC,CASSGGAGDYGYTF
TRBJ2-7,TRBD1,TRBV6-5,NA,TGTGCCAGCAGAACCAAAAGACAGGGAAGTCACGAGCAGTACTTC,CASRTKRQGSHEQYF
TRBJ1-4,NA,TRBV30,NA,TGTGCCTGGAGTGTACGGTATAATGAAAAACTGTTTTTT,CAWSVRYNEKLFF
TRBJ2-7,NA,TRBV29-1,few,TGCAGCGGGTCCAAGGGGGGGCCCTACGAGCAGTACTTC,CSGSKGGPYEQYF
TRBJ2-2,TRBD2,TRBV5-1,NA,TGCGCCAGCAGTCCGCCAACTAGCGCCGGGGAGCTGTTTTTT,CASSPPTSAGELFF
TRBJ1-4,NA,TRBV6-6,NA,TGTGCCAGCAGTTACGGGCAGGTTGGGGAAAAACTGTTTTTT,CASSYGQVGEKLFF
TRBJ1-1,NA,TRBV7-9,NA,TGTGCCAGCAGCTTCAGGTCGGGGACTGAAGCTTTCTTT,CASSFRSGTEAFF
TRBJ1-5,NA,TRBV19,NA,TGTGCCAGTAGCCCCGGGGAGGTAAGCAATCAGCCCCAGCATTTT,CASSPGEVSNQPQHF
TRBJ2-1,NA,TRBV7-3,once,TGTGCCAGCAGCGAAGTTCCCGGTAAGAATGAGCAGTTCTTC,CASSEVPGKNEQFF
TRBJ2-2,TRBD1,TRBV5-1,NA,TGCGCCAGCAGCTTAGAGGGACAGGGGGACACCGGGGAGCTGTTTTTT,CASSLEGQGDTGELFF
TRBJ2-1,NA,TRBV19,NA,TGTGCCAGTAAGGACTACCAGAACAATGAGCAGTTCTTC,CASKDYQNNEQFF
TRBJ2-2,NA,TRBV27,NA,TGTGCCAGCAGTTTCGGCAGGACGAACACCGGGGAGCTGTTTTTT,CASSFGRTNTGELFF
TRBJ1-2,NA,TRBV29-1,NA,TGCAGCGTCGCAGGTGAGCTTGGCTACACCTTC,CSVAGELGYTF
TRBJ2-2,TRBD2,TRBV4-3,NA,TGCGCCAGCAGCCAAGATCCCGGGACTAGCAGGAGGGCCGGGGAGCTGTTTTTT,CASSQDPGTSRRAGELFF
TRBJ2-3,TRBD1,TRBV11-2,few,TGTGCCAGCAGTTCAGGGGGCCTTAGCACAGATACGCAGTATTTT,CASSSGGLSTDTQYF
TRBJ2-1,NA,TRBV5-6,few,TGTGCCAGCAGCCCCCGGAGGCGGGTAGCCACTGGGGACAATGAGCAGTTCTTC,CASSPRRRVATGDNEQFF
TRBJ1-1,TRBD1,TRBV6-5,NA,TGTGCCAGCACCGCCCCAGGGGGATTACCTGAAGCTTTCTTT,CASTAPGGLPEAFF
TRBJ2-5,TRBD1,TRBV25-1,NA,TGTGCCAGCAGTGACCCGGGACAGGGGGCATCACGGGAGACCCAGTACTTC,CASSDPGQGASRETQYF
TRBJ1-6,TRBD1,TRBV4-3,NA,TGCGCCAGCAGCCAGACACAGGGGGCAACTTCACCCCTCCACTTT,CASSQTQGATSPLHF
TRBJ2-1,NA,TRBV10-3,NA,TGTGCCATCTTCCAGGCGGGAACCTACAATGAGCAGTTCTTC,CAIFQAGTYNEQFF
TRBJ2-3,NA,TRBV2,NA,TGTGCCAGCAGCCTACAGGTAAACACAGATACGCAGTATTTT,CASSLQVNTDTQYF